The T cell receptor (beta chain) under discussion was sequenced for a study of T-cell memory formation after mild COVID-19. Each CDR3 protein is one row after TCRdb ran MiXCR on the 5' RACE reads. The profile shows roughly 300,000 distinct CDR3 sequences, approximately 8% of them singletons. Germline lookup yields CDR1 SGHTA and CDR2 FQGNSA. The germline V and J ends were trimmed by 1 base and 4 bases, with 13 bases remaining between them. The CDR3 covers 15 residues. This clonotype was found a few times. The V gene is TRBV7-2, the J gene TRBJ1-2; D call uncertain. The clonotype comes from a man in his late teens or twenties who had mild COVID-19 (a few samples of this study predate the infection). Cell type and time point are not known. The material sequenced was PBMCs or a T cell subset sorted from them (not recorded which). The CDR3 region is CASSLVPDGSYGYTF. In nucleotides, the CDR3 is TGTGCCAGCAGCTTAGTGCCGGACGGTTCCTATGGCTACACCTTC.